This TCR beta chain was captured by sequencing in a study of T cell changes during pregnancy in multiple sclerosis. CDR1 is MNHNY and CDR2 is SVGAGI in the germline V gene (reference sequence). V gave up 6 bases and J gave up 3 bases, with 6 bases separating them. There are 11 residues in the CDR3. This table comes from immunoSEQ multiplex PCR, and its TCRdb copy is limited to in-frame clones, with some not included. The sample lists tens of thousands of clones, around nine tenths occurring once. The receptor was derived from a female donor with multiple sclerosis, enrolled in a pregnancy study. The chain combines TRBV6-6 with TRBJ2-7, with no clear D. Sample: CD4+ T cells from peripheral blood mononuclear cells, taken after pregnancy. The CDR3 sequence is CASRQLYEQYF. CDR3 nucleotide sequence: TGTGCCAGCAGACAGCTCTACGAGCAGTACTTC.